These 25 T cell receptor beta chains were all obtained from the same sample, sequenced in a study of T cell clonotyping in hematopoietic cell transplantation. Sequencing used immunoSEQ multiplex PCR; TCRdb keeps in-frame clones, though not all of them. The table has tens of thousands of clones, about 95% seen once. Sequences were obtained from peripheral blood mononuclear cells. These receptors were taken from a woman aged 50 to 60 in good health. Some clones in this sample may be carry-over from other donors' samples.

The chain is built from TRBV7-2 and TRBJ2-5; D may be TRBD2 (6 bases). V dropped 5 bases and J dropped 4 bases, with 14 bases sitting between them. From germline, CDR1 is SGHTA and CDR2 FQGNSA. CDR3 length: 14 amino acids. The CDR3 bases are TGTGCCAGCAGCCCGGGGGACTCACGAGAGACCCAGTACTTC. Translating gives CASSPGDSRETQYF.

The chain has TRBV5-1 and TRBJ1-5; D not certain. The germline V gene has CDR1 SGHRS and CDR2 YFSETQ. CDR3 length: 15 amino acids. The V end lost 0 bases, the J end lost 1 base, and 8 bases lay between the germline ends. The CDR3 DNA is TGCGCCAGCAGCTTGGAGGGTGGAAGCAATCAGCCCCAGCATTTT. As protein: CASSLEGGSNQPQHF.

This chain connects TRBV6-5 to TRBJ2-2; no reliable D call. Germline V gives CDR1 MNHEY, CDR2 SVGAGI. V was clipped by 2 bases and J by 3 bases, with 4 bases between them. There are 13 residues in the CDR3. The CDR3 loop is CASSYRDTGELFF. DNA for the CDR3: TGTGCCAGCAGTTACCGGGACACCGGGGAGCTGTTTTTT.

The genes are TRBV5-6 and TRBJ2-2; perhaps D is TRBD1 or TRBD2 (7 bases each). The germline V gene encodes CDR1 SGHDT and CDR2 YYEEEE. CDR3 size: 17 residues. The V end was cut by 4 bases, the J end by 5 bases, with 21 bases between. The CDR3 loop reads CASSLGLGGERTGELFF. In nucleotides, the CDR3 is TGTGCCAGCAGCCTTGGACTAGGGGGCGAAAGGACCGGGGAGCTGTTTTTT.

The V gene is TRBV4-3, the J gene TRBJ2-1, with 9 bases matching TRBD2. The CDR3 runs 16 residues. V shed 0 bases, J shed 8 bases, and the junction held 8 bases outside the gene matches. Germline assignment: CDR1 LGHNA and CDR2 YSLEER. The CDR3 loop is CASSQDQTSGQDEQFF. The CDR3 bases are TGCGCCAGCAGCCAAGATCAAACTAGCGGGCAGGATGAGCAGTTCTTC.

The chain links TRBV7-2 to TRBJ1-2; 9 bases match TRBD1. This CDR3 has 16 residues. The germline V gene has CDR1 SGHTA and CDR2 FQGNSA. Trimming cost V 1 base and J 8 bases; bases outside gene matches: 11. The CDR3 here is CASSLVRSWDRAGYTF. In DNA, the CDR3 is TGTGCCAGCAGCTTAGTTCGGTCGTGGGACAGGGCCGGCTACACCTTC.

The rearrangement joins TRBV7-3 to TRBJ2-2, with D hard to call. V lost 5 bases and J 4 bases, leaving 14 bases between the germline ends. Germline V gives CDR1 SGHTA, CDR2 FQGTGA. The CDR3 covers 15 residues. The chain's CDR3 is CASSPTSVGTGELFF. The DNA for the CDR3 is TGTGCCAGCAGCCCCACTTCGGTTGGCACCGGGGAGCTGTTTTTT.

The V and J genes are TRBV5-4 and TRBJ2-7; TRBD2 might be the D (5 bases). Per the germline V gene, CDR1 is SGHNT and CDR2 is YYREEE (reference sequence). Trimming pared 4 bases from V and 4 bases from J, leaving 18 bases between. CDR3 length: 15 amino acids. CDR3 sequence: CASSPQGKRDYEQYF. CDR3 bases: TGTGCCAGCAGCCCCCAAGGAAAGAGGGATTACGAGCAGTACTTC.

CDR3 nucleotide sequence: TGTGCCAGCAGTGCGACATTCTCTGGAAACACCATATATTTT. Protein product: CASSATFSGNTIYF. The rearrangement uses TRBV6-5 and TRBJ1-3; D gene ambiguous. Trimming removed 5 bases from V and 0 bases from J, with 8 bases in between. Germline loops: CDR1 MNHEY, CDR2 SVGAGI. CDR3 length: 14 amino acids.

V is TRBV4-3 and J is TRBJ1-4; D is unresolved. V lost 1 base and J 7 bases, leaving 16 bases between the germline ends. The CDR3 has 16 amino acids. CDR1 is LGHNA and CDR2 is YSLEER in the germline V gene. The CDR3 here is CASSQVSPGLGEKLFF. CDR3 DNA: TGCGCCAGCAGCCAAGTGTCTCCGGGGTTAGGTGAAAAACTGTTTTTT.

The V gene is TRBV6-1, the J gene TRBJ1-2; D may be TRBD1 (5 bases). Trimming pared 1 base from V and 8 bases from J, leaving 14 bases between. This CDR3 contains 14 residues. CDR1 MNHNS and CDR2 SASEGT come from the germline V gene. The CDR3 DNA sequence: TGTGCCAGCAGTGAAGAGGTATCAGGGAGGGGCTACACCTTC. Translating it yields CASSEEVSGRGYTF.

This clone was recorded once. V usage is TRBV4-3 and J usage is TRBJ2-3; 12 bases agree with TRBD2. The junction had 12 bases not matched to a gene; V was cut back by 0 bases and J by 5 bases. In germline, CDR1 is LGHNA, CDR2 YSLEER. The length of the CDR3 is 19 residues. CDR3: CASSQETPSGGARVDTQYF. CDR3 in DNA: TGCGCCAGCAGCCAAGAAACTCCTAGCGGGGGGGCGAGGGTAGATACGCAGTATTTT.

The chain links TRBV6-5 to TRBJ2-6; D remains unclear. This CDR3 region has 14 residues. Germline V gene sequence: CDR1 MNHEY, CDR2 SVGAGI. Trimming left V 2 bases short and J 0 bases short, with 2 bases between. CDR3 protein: CASSYNSGANVLTF. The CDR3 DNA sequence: TGTGCCAGCAGTTACAACTCTGGGGCCAACGTCCTGACTTTC.

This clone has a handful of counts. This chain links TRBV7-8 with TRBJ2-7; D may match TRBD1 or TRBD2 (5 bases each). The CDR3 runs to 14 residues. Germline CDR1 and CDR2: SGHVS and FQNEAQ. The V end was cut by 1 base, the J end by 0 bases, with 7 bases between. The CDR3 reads CASSLGGTSYEQYF. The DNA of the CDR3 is TGTGCCAGCAGCTTAGGTGGGACCTCCTACGAGCAGTACTTC.

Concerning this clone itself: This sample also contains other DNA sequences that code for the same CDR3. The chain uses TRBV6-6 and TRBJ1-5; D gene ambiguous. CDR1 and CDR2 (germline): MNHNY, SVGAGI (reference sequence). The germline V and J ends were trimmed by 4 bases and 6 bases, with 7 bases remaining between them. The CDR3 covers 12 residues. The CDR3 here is CASSSRGQPQHF. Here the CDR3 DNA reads TGTGCCAGCAGTTCACGGGGTCAGCCCCAGCATTTT.

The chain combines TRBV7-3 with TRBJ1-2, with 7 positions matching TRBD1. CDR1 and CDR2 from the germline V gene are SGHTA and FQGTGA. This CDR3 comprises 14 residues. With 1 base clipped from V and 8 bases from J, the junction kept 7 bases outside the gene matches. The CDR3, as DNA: TGTGCCAGCAGCTTAAATGCAGGGGGTGGCGGCTACACCTTC. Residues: CASSLNAGGGGYTF. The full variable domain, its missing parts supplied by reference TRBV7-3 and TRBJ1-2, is GAGVSQTPSNKVTEKGKYVELRCDPISGHTALYWYRQSLGQGPEFLIYFQGTGAADDSGLPNDRFFAVRPEGSVSTLKIQRTERGDSAVYLCASSLNAGGGGYTFGSGTRLTVV.

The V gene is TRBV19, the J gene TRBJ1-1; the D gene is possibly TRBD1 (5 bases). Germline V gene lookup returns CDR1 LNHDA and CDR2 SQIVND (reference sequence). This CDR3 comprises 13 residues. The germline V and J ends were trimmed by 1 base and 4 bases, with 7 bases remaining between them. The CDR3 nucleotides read TGTGCCAGTAGTATAGGTGGGGCCACTGAAGCTTTCTTT. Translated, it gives CASSIGGATEAFF. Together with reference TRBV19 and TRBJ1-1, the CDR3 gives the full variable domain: DGGITQSPKYLFRKEGQNVTLSCEQNLNHDAMYWYRQDPGQGLRLIYYSQIVNDFQKGDIAEGYSVSREKKESFPLTVTSAQKNPTAFYLCASSIGGATEAFFGQGTRLTVV.

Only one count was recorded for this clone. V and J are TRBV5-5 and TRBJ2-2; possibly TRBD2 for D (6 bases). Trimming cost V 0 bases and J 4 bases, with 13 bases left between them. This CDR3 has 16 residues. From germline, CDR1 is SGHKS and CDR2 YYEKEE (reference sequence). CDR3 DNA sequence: TGTGCCAGCAGCTTGGCTTTCATGGAGGGCACCGGGGAGCTGTTTTTT. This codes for CASSLAFMEGTGELFF.

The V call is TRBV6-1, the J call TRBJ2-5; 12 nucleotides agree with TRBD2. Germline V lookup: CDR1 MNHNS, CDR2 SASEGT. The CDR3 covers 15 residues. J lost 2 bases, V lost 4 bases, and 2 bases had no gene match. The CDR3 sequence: CASSGLAGAQETQYF. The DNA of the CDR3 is TGTGCCAGCAGTGGACTAGCGGGGGCGCAAGAGACCCAGTACTTC.

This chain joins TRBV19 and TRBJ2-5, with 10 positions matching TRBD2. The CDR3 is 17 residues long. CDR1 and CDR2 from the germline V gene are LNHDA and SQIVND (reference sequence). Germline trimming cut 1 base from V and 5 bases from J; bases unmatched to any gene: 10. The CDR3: CASSIAPPSGGTETQYF. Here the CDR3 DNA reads TGTGCCAGTAGTATAGCCCCCCCTAGCGGGGGTACTGAGACCCAGTACTTC.

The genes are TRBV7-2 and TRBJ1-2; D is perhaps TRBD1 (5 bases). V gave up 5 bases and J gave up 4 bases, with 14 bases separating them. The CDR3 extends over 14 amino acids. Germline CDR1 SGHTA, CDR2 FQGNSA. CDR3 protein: CASSLHTGFYGYTF. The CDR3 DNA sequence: TGTGCCAGCAGCCTTCATACAGGATTCTATGGCTACACCTTC.

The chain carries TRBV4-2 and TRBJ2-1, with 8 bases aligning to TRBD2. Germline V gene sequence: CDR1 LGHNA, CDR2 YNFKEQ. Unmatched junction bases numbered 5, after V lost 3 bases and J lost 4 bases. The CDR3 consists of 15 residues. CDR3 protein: CASSQFGGEYNEQFF. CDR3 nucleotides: TGTGCCAGCAGCCAGTTCGGGGGGGAGTACAATGAGCAGTTCTTC.

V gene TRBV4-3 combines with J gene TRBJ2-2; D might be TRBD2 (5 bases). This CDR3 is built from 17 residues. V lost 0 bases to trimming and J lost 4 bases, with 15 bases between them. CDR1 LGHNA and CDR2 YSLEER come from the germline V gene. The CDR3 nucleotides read TGCGCCAGCAGCCAAGAAGGGCCGGGATCGACCACCGGGGAGCTGTTTTTT. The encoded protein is CASSQEGPGSTTGELFF.

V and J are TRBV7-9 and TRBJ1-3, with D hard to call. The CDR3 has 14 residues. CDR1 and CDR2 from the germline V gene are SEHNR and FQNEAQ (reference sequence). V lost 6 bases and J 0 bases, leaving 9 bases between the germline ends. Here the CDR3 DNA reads TGTGCCAGCAGGATATACCCCTCTGGAAACACCATATATTTT. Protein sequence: CASRIYPSGNTIYF.

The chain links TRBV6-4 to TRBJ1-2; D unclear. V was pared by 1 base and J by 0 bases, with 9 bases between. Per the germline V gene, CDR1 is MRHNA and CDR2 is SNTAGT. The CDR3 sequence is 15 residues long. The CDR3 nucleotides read TGTGCCAGCAGTGACTGGTCAACCCCTAACTATGGCTACACCTTC. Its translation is CASSDWSTPNYGYTF.